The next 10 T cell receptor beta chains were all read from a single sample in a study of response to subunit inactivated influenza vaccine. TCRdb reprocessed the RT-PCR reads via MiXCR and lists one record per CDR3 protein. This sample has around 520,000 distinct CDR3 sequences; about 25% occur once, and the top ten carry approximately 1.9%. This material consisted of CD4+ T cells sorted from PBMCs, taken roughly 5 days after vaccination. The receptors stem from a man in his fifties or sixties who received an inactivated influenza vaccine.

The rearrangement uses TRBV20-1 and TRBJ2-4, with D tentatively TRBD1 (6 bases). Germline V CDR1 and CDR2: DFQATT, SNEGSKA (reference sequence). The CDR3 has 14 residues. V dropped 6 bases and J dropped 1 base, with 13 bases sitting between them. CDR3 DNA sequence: TGCAGTGCCCCCGGACAGACGGCCAAAAACATTCAGTACTTC. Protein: CSAPGQTAKNIQYF.

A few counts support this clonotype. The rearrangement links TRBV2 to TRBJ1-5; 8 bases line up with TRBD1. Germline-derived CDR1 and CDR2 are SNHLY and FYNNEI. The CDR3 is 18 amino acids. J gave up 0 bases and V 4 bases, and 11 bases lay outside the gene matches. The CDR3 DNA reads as TGTGCCAGCAGTGTAGGCAGGGGGCTTCGAAGTAGCAATCAGCCCCAGCATTTT. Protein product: CASSVGRGLRSSNQPQHF.

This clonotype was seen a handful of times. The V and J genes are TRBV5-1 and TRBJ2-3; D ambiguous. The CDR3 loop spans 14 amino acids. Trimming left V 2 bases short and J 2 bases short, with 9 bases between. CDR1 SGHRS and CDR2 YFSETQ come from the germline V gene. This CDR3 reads CASSFYEVTDTQYF. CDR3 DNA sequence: TGCGCCAGCAGCTTTTACGAGGTCACAGATACGCAGTATTTT.

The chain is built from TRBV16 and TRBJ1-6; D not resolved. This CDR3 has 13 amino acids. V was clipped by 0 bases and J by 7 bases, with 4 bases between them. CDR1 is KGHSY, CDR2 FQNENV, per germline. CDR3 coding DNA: TGTGCCAGCAGCCAATCTACGAATTCACCCCTCCACTTT. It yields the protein CASSQSTNSPLHF.

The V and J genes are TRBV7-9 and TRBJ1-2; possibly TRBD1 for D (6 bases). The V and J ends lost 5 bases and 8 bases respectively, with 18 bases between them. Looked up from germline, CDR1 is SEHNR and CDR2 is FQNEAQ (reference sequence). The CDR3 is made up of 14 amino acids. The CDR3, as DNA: TGTGCCAGCAGCCCGGATTTGGGGGCGGGAGGCTACACCTTC. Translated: CASSPDLGAGGYTF.

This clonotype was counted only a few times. CDR3 DNA: TGTGCCAGCAGCTCGAGGGGGATTGGCACTGAAGCTTTCTTT. This gives the protein CASSSRGIGTEAFF. The V and J genes are TRBV5-6 and TRBJ1-1; perhaps TRBD1 as D (6 bases). This CDR3 has 14 residues. V was cut by 3 bases and J by 4 bases, with 13 bases left in between. Germline V gene lookup returns CDR1 SGHDT and CDR2 YYEEEE.

The CDR3 is CASSVRDGAYEQYF. The CDR3 DNA sequence: TGTGCCAGCAGCGTCCGGGACGGGGCCTACGAGCAGTACTTC. The chain uses TRBV9 and TRBJ2-7; D may be TRBD1 or TRBD2 (5 bases each). The CDR3 spans 14 residues. Trimming took off 2 bases at V and 2 bases at J, with 11 bases between the two ends. The germline V gene encodes CDR1 SGDLS and CDR2 YYNGEE.

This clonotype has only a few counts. The CDR3 sequence: CASSRTGGAGTDTQYF. The CDR3 coding sequence is TGTGCCAGCAGCAGGACAGGGGGCGCCGGGACAGATACGCAGTATTTT. J is TRBJ2-3 and V is TRBV11-2, with 11 bases aligning to TRBD1. Germline V lookup: CDR1 SGHAT, CDR2 FQNNGV. This CDR3 spans 16 amino acids. V lost 5 bases and J lost 3; bases outside the gene matches: 7.

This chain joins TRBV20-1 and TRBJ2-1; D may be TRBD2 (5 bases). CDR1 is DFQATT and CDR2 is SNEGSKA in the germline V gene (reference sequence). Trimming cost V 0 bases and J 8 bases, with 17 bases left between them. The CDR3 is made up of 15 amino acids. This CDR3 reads CSARDPGWMRDEQFF. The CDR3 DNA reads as TGCAGTGCTAGAGATCCGGGATGGATGAGGGATGAGCAGTTCTTC.

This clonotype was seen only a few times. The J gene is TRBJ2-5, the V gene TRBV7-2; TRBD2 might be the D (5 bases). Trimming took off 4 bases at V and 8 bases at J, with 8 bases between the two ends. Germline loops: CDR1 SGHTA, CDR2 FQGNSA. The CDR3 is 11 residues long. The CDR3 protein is CASSSLGTQYF. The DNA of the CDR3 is TGTGCCAGCAGCTCACTAGGAACCCAGTACTTC.